Sequencing of this T cell receptor beta chain was carried out in a study of cytomegalovirus exposure and HLA in healthy donors. The study's findings and limits: One variant, a missense change in DCLRE1C, was linked in a later analysis to TCR beta V- and J-gene trimming. Earlier analysis looked at TCR beta V segments, and most were productive about 90% or about 30% of the time. Later work found that TCR association rates differed between HLA loci; DRB1 had the most and HLA-C the fewest.

Notes on this clone: Its antigen is still unknown.

PCR was performed using 60 Vbeta and 13 Jbeta primers. Assay: immunoSEQ multiplex PCR; the TCRdb copy retains only in-frame clones and omits some. The repertoire holds some 100,000 clones, with under 85% as singletons. The CDR3 length is 16 residues. Per germline, CDR1 LGHNA and CDR2 YSLEER. Germline trimming cut 4 bases from V and 4 bases from J; bases unmatched to any gene: 9. Sequencing used PBMCs. This chain uses TRBV4-3 with TRBJ2-1; 8 bases are shared with TRBD1. The sequence was collected from a man aged 35-49 years in good health and CMV-seropositive. This chain's CDR3 is CASSPRADREYNEQFF. The CDR3 coding sequence is TGCGCCAGCAGCCCGCGAGCGGACAGGGAATACAATGAGCAGTTCTTC.